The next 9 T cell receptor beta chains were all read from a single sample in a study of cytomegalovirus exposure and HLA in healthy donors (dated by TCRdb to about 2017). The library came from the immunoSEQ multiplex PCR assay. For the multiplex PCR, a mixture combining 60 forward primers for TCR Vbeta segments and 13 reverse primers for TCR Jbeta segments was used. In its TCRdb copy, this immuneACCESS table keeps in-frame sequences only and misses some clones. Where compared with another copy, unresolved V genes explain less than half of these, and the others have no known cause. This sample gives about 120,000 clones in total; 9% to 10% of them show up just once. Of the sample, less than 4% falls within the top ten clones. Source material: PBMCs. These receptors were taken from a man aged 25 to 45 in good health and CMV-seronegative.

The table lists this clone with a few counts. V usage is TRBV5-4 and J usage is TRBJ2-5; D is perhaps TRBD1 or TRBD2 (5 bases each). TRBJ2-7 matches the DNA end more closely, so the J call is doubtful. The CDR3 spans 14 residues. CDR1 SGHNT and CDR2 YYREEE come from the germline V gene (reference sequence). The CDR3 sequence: CASSLYGGSYEQYF. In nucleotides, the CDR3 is TGTGCCAGCAGCTTGTATGGGGGCTCCTACGAGCAGTACTTC.

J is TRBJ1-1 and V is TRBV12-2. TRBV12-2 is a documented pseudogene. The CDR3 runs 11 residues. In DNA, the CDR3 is TGTGCAAGCCAACGGAGGCTTGAAGCTTTCTTT. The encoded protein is CASQRRLEAFF.

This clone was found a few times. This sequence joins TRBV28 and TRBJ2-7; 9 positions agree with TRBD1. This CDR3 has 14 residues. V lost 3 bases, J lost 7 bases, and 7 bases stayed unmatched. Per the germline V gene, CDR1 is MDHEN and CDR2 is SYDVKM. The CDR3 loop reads CASSLGTGKGEQYF. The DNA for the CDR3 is TGTGCCAGCAGTTTGGGGACAGGGAAGGGGGAGCAGTACTTC.

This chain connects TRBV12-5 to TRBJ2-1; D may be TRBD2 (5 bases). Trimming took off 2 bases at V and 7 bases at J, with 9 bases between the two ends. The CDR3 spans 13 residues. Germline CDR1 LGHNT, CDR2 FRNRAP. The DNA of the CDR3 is TGTGCTAGTGGTTTGTTGACGGGGAATGAGCAGTTCTTC. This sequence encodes CASGLLTGNEQFF.

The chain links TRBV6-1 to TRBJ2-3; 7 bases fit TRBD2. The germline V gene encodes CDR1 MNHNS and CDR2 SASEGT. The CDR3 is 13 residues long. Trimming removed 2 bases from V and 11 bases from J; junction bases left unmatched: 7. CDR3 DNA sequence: TGTGCCAGCAGTGAAACCTGGTGGGAGGGGCAGTATTTT. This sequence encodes CASSETWWEGQYF.

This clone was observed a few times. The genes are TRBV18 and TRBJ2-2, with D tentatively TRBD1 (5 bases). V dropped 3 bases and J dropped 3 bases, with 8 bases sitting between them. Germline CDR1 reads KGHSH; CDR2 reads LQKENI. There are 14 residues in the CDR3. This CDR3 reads CASSPFRDTGELFF. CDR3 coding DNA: TGTGCCAGCTCACCCTTCAGGGACACCGGGGAGCTGTTTTTT.

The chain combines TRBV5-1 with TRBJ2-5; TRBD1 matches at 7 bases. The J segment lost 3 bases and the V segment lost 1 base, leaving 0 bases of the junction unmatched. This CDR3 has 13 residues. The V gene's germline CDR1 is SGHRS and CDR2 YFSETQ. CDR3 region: CASSLTGEETQYF. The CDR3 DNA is TGCGCCAGCAGCTTGACAGGGGAAGAGACCCAGTACTTC.

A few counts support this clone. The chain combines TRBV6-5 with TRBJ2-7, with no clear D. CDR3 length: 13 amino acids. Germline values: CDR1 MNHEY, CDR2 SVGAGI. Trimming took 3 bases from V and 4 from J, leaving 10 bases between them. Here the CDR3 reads CASSYSPRYEQYF. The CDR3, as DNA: TGTGCCAGCAGTTATAGTCCGCGTTACGAGCAGTACTTC.

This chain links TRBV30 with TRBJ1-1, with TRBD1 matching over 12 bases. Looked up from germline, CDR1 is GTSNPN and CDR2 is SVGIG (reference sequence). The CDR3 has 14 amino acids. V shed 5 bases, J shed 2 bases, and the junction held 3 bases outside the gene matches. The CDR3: CAWWDRGRNTEAFF. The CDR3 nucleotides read TGTGCCTGGTGGGACAGGGGGCGAAACACTGAAGCTTTCTTT. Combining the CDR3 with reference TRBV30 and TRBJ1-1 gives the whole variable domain SQTIHQWPATLVQPVGSPLSLECTVEGTSNPNLYWYRQAAGRGLQLLFYSVGIGQISSEVPQNLSASRPQDRQFILSSKKLLLSDSGFYLCAWWDRGRNTEAFFGQGTRLTVV.